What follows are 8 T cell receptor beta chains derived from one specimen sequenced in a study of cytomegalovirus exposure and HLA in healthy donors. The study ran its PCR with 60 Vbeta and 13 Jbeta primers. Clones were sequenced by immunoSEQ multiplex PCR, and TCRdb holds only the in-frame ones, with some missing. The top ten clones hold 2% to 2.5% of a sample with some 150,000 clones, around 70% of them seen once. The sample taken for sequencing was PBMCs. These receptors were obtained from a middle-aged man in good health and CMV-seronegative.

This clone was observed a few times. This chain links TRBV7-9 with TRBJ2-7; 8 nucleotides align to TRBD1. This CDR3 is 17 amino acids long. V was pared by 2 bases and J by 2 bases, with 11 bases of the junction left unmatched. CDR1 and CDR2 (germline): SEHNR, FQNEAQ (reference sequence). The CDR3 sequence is CASSLTSRDRRTYEQYF. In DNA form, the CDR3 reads TGTGCCAGCAGCTTAACGAGCCGGGACAGGAGGACCTACGAGCAGTACTTC.

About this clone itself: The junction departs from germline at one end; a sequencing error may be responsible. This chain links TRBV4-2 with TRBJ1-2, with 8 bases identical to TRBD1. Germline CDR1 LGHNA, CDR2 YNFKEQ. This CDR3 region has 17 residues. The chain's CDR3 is CASSQGRAGGSVYGYPF. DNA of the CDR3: TGTGCCAGCAGCCAAGGGAGGGCAGGGGGCTCCGTCTATGGCTACCCCTTC.

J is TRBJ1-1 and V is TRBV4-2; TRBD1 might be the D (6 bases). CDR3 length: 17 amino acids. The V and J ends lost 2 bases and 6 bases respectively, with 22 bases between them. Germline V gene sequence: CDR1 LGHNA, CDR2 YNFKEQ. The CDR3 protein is CASSQQSGGPQGPEAFF. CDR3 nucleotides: TGTGCCAGCAGCCAACAGTCGGGGGGCCCCCAGGGCCCTGAAGCTTTCTTT.

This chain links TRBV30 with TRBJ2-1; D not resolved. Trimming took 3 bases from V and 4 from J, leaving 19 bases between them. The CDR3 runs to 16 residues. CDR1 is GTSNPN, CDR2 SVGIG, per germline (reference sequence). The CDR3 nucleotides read TGTGCCTGGAGCCAGGTGCAGGCCAGAACGTACAATGAGCAGTTCTTC. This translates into CAWSQVQARTYNEQFF.

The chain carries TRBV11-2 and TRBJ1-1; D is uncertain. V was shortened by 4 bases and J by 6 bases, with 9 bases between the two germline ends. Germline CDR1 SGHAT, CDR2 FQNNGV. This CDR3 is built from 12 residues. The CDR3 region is CASSSYSAEAFF. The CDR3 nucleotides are TGTGCCAGCAGCTCCTATTCCGCTGAAGCTTTCTTT. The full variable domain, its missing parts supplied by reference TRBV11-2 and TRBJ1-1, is EAGVAQSPRYKIIEKRQSVAFWCNPISGHATLYWYQQILGQGPKLLIQFQNNGVVDDSQLPKDRFSAERLKGVDSTLKIQPAKLEDSAVYLCASSSYSAEAFFGQGTRLTVV.

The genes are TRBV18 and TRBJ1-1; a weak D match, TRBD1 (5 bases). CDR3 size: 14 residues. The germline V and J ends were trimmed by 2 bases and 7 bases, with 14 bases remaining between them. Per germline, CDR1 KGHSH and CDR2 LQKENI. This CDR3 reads CASSPSRRGGEAFF. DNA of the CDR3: TGTGCCAGCTCACCATCCAGGAGGGGAGGTGAAGCTTTCTTT.

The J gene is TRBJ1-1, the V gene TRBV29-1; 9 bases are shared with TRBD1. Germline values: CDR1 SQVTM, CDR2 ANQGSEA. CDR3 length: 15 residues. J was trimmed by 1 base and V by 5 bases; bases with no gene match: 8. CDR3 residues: CSVYSPGQGNTEAFF. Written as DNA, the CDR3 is TGCAGCGTTTACTCACCGGGACAGGGGAACACTGAAGCTTTCTTT.

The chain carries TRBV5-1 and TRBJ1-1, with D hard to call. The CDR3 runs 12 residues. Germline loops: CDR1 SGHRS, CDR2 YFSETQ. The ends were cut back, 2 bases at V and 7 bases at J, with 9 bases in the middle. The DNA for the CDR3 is TGCGCCAGCAGCTTCTTAATCTATGAAGCTTTCTTT. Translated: CASSFLIYEAFF.